The next 12 T cell receptor beta chains were all read from a single sample in a study of cytotoxic CD8 clonotypes in ibrutinib-treated CLL. Some clones are missing from TCRdb's copy, which holds only in-frame ones; the method was immunoSEQ multiplex PCR. This sample has 45,000 to 50,000 clones, with roughly 50% found just once. The material was PBMCs, obtained after 12 months of ibrutinib treatment. These receptor sequences come from a human donor with chronic lymphocytic leukemia.

The CDR3 nucleotides read TGTGCCAGCAGCTTAGCTAGCGGGGCGACCTACGAGCAGTACTTC. This sequence encodes CASSLASGATYEQYF. The chain employs TRBV7-2 and TRBJ2-7; 8 bases are shared with TRBD2. The CDR3 is made up of 15 amino acids. V shed 0 bases, J shed 2 bases, and the junction held 3 bases outside the gene matches. CDR1 is SGHTA, CDR2 FQGNSA, per germline.

The rearrangement joins TRBV5-8 to TRBJ1-1, with D perhaps matching TRBD1 (5 bases). The germline V gene has CDR1 SGHTS and CDR2 YDEGEE. The CDR3 is 13 residues long. Trimming stripped 1 base from V and 8 bases from J, with 12 bases between. CDR3 amino acids: CASSLFGGTEAFF. The CDR3 DNA is TGTGCCAGCAGCTTGTTCGGGGGAACGGAAGCTTTCTTT.

V is TRBV7-9 and J is TRBJ1-1; maybe TRBD1 (5 bases). V dropped 5 bases and J dropped 7 bases, with 23 bases sitting between them. The CDR3 is 16 residues long. Germline V gene data show CDR1 as SEHNR and CDR2 as FQNEAQ (reference sequence). The chain's CDR3 is CASSRGVTKGPDEAFF. CDR3 sequence (DNA): TGTGCCAGCAGCCGAGGGGTCACTAAGGGCCCTGATGAAGCTTTCTTT.

The V and J genes are TRBV7-9 and TRBJ2-1, with a tentative D call TRBD2 (6 bases). Between the trimmed V and J ends, which lost 2 bases and 0 bases, there was a span of 11 bases. The CDR3 extends over 16 amino acids. The germline gives CDR1 SEHNR, CDR2 FQNEAQ (reference sequence). CDR3 coding DNA: TGTGCCAGCAGCTTAACTGCGGGGAGCTCCTACAATGAGCAGTTCTTC. Its protein product is CASSLTAGSSYNEQFF. The full variable domain, with the rest looked up from reference TRBV7-9 and TRBJ2-1, is DTGVSQNPRHKITKRGQNVTFRCDPISEHNRLYWYRQTLGQGPEFLTYFQNEAQLEKSRLLSDRFSAERPKGSFSTLEIQRTEQGDSAMYLCASSLTAGSSYNEQFFGPGTRLTVL.

This clone has at least ten counts. The CDR3, as DNA: TGTGCCAGCAGCTTAGCGGGCTACACAGATACGCAGTATTTT. It encodes CASSLAGYTDTQYF. The chain combines TRBV7-9 with TRBJ2-3; unclear D gene. This CDR3 has 14 amino acids. The germline V and J ends were trimmed by 0 bases and 2 bases, with 6 bases remaining between them. Germline-derived CDR1 and CDR2 are SEHNR and FQNEAQ (reference sequence).

This sequence joins TRBV28 and TRBJ1-5; 7 bases match TRBD1. The CDR3 is made up of 14 amino acids. J lost 3 bases, V lost 6 bases, and 5 bases had no gene match. From germline, CDR1 is MDHEN and CDR2 SYDVKM. The CDR3 DNA reads TGTGCCAGCAGAAGGACAGGCTACAATCAGCCCCAGCATTTT. It encodes CASRRTGYNQPQHF.

This clone was seen a single time. The CDR3 loop reads CASSLWSYNEQFF. CDR3 in DNA: TGTGCCAGCAGCTTGTGGTCCTACAATGAGCAGTTCTTC. This sequence joins TRBV5-6 and TRBJ2-1; D gene uncertain. The CDR3 loop spans 13 amino acids. V shed 1 base and J shed 1 base, with 3 bases lying between them. Germline V gene lookup returns CDR1 SGHDT and CDR2 YYEEEE.

The chain uses TRBV19 and TRBJ2-7, with 12 bases lining up with TRBD2. The V segment lost 5 bases and the J segment 3 bases; nucleotides outside the gene matches: 5. CDR3 size: 15 residues. Germline CDR1 is LNHDA and CDR2 is SQIVND (reference sequence). This CDR3 is CASSPRLAGDYEQYF. The DNA for the CDR3 is TGTGCCAGTAGTCCCCGACTAGCGGGAGACTACGAGCAGTACTTC.

The chain couples TRBV4-2 to TRBJ2-4; D may be TRBD2 (5 bases). V was clipped by 0 bases and J by 0 bases, with 12 bases between them. In germline, CDR1 is LGHNA, CDR2 YNFKEQ. The length of the CDR3 is 17 residues. The CDR3 coding sequence is TGTGCCAGCAGCCAAGATTCCGCGGGTCTAGCCAAAAACATTCAGTACTTC. Translation: CASSQDSAGLAKNIQYF.

The chain joins TRBV2 to TRBJ2-7, with 9 nucleotides matching TRBD2. CDR3 length: 18 residues. Looked up from germline, CDR1 is SNHLY and CDR2 is FYNNEI. V shed 4 bases, J shed 4 bases, and the junction held 17 bases outside the gene matches. CDR3 region: CASSGLTSGTLSMYEQYF. CDR3 coding DNA: TGTGCCAGCAGTGGTTTGACTAGCGGAACCCTTTCTATGTACGAGCAGTACTTC.

This chain connects TRBV2 to TRBJ1-2; D call uncertain. The length of the CDR3 is 13 residues. Per germline, CDR1 SNHLY and CDR2 FYNNEI. V lost 5 bases and J 2 bases, leaving 9 bases between the germline ends. The chain's CDR3 is CASSREGNYGYTF. DNA of the CDR3: TGTGCCAGCAGTCGTGAGGGCAACTATGGCTACACCTTC.

The V call is TRBV5-4, the J call TRBJ2-5; TRBD1 matches 7 bases. This CDR3 contains 14 residues. Germline CDR1 reads SGHNT; CDR2 reads YYREEE (reference sequence). V dropped 5 bases and J dropped 4; count of bases not matched to a gene: 8. CDR3 residues: CASSRTGSGETQYF. CDR3 in DNA: TGTGCCAGCAGTCGGACAGGATCGGGAGAGACCCAGTACTTC. Complete variable domain (other parts from reference TRBV5-4 and TRBJ2-5): ETGVTQSPTHLIKTRGQQVTLRCSSQSGHNTVSWYQQALGQGPQFIFQYYREEENGRGNFPPRFSGLQFPNYSSELNVNALELDDSALYLCASSRTGSGETQYFGPGTRLLVL.